Listed here are 18 T cell receptor beta chains from one sample, sequenced in a study of CD8+ T cells in alopecia areata. Sequencing relied on a cDNA template that was reverse transcribed from extracted RNA. Sequencing used immunoSEQ multiplex PCR; TCRdb keeps in-frame clones, though not all of them. The data show fewer than 3,000 clones, with none appearing a single time. Sequencing was carried out using lesional skin. The receptors stem from a C3H/HeJ mouse with alopecia areata. The strain's MHC haplotype is H2-k.

Many counts were recorded for this clone. Gene names denote mouse genes. The read comes to an end 4 residues before the CDR3 does, leaving the germline J gene to fill in the end. This rearrangement joins TRBV31 to TRBJ2-1, with a weak D call TRBD1 (5 bases). The germline V and J ends were trimmed by 0 bases and 0 bases, with 6 bases remaining between them. Germline V lookup: CDR1 GKSSPN, CDR2 SITVG. This CDR3 region has 14 residues. The sequenced part of the CDR3 DNA is TGTGCCTGGAGTCTGGACAATAACTATGCT. It translates to CAWSLDNNYA. The entire CDR3 is CAWSLDNNYAEQFF.

There are many counts of this clone. These gene names are mouse names. Read data end 4 residues before the CDR3 end; the end is taken from the germline J gene. This rearrangement joins TRBV13-2 to TRBJ2-3; D is undetermined. V was cut by 2 bases and J by 2 bases, with 3 bases left in between. Germline V gene lookup returns CDR1 NNHNN and CDR2 SYGAGS (reference sequence). This CDR3 is built from 12 residues. CDR3 DNA (partial): TGTGCCAGCGGTGACACTGCAGAA. It encodes CASGDTAE. The whole CDR3 protein reads CASGDTAETLYF.

This clone showed up many times. Germline and genes here are mouse. The sequence runs out 4 residues before the end of the CDR3; the remainder is reconstructed from the germline J gene. The V and J genes are TRBV19 and TRBJ1-2; the match to TRBD1 covers 8 bases. Per the germline V gene, CDR1 is FNHDT and CDR2 is SITEND (reference sequence). The CDR3 covers 14 residues. After removal of 3 bases from V and 0 bases from J, the junction contained 1 base not matched to a gene. The DNA read from the CDR3 is TGTGCCAGCAGTAAGGACAGGGCAAACTCC. It specifies CASSKDRANS. The entire CDR3 is CASSKDRANSDYTF.

This clone was recorded many times. Gene labels here are mouse ones. The CDR3 DNA, read in part, is TGTGCTAGCAGTAAACTGGGGGGTGCAGAA. This gives the protein CASSKLGGAE. The entire CDR3 protein reads CASSKLGGAETLYF. The rearrangement links TRBV17 to TRBJ2-3; 8 bases map to TRBD2. The read stops 4 residues short of the end of the CDR3; the missing end is completed from the germline J gene. The germline V gene encodes CDR1 MNHDT and CDR2 YYDKIL. This CDR3 comprises 14 residues. J gave up 1 base and V 4 bases, and 1 base lay outside the gene matches.

This clone was observed at least ten times. Each gene name is a mouse one. With the read ending 4 residues before the CDR3 end, the germline J gene is used to fill in that end. This chain uses TRBV31 with TRBJ2-3; 11 positions match TRBD2. J was trimmed by 0 bases and V by 5 bases; bases with no gene match: 4. This CDR3 is 15 amino acids long. Germline V CDR1 and CDR2: GKSSPN, SITVG. Partial CDR3 DNA: TGTGCCTGGGGGGACTGGGGGTTTAGTGCAGAA. It yields the protein CAWGDWGFSAE. The entire CDR3 sequence reads CAWGDWGFSAETLYF.

About this clone itself: Gene names and germline refer to mouse. The read ends 4 residues before the CDR3 terminus; that terminus is restored from the germline J gene. V and J are TRBV13-2 and TRBJ2-3; 8 bases line up with TRBD2. CDR3 size: 16 residues. V dropped 0 bases and J dropped 1; count of bases not matched to a gene: 4. Germline-derived CDR1 and CDR2 are NNHNN and SYGAGS (reference sequence). The CDR3 reads CASGDVGGRGAETLYF. CDR3 DNA (partial): TGTGCCAGCGGTGATGTGGGGGGGAGAGGTGCAGAA.

About this clone itself: Any gene name here is a mouse gene name. The read ends 4 residues before the CDR3 terminus; that terminus is restored from the germline J gene. The rearrangement uses TRBV2 and TRBJ1-2; 7 nucleotides line up with TRBD1. Germline values: CDR1 LGHNA, CDR2 YSYQKL. V gave up 0 bases and J gave up 2 bases; unmatched junction bases: 0. The CDR3 runs to 14 residues. The CDR3 spells CASSQEGQNSDYTF. CDR3 bases read: TGTGCCAGCAGCCAAGAGGGACAGAACTCC. Full variable domain (outside the CDR3, taken from reference TRBV2 and TRBJ1-2): DPKIIQKPKYLVAVTGSEKILICEQYLGHNAMYWYRQSAKKPLEFMFSYSYQKLMDNQTASSRFQPQSSKKNHLDLQITALKPDDSATYFCASSQEGQNSDYTFGSGTRLLVI.

This clone was recorded at least ten times. Gene names and germline refer to mouse. The read comes to an end 4 residues before the CDR3 does, leaving the germline J gene to fill in the end. This rearrangement joins TRBV16 to TRBJ2-2; 8 bases match TRBD2. This CDR3 region has 15 residues. From germline, CDR1 is SGHSA and CDR2 FRNQAP. The J segment lost 4 bases and the V segment lost 0 bases, leaving 1 base of the junction unmatched. The sequenced CDR3 bases are TGTGCAAGCAGCTTAGAGGGGGGGCGCACCGGG. It codes for CASSLEGGRTG. The CDR3 reads in full as CASSLEGGRTGQLYF.

This clone appeared many times. Here the gene names and germline are mouse. CDR3 bases read: TGTGCTAGCAGTAGACGTTCGGACACCTCCTAT. Its translation is CASSRRSDTSY. The full-length CDR3 reads as CASSRRSDTSYEQYF. V usage is TRBV17 and J usage is TRBJ2-7, with D perhaps matching TRBD1 (5 bases). With the read ending 4 residues before the CDR3 end, the germline J gene is used to fill in that end. V shed 2 bases and J shed 0 bases, with 11 bases lying between them. The CDR3 totals 15 residues. Germline V lookup: CDR1 MNHDT, CDR2 YYDKIL.

The table lists this clone with many counts. The gene names given are mouse names. Read sequence stops 4 residues before the CDR3 end, and the germline J gene provides the missing end. The rearrangement joins TRBV16 to TRBJ2-5; 12 bases line up with TRBD2. Germline values: CDR1 SGHSA, CDR2 FRNQAP. This CDR3 spans 16 amino acids. V shed 2 bases, J shed 2 bases, and the junction held 2 bases outside the gene matches. The CDR3 bases that were read are TGTGCAAGCAGCTTACGGGACTGGGGGGTCCAAGAC. This translates into CASSLRDWGVQD. From start to end, the CDR3 is CASSLRDWGVQDTQYF. The whole variable domain, remainder taken from reference TRBV16 and TRBJ2-5, is NAGVIQTPRHKVTGKGQEATLWCEPISGHSAVFWYRQTIVQGLEFLTYFRNQAPIDDSGMPKERFSAQMPNQSHSTLKIQSTQPQDSAVYLCASSLRDWGVQDTQYFGPGTRLLVL.

This clone has ten or more counts. Gene names and germline match the mouse. CDR3 sequence reads: CASRTINQDTQYF. The CDR3 bases that were read are TGTGCCAGCAGAACAATTAACCAAGAC. The V call is TRBV4, the J call TRBJ2-5, with no clear D. The sequence runs out 4 residues before the end of the CDR3; the remainder is reconstructed from the germline J gene. Looked up from germline, CDR1 is LGHDT and CDR2 is YNNKQL (reference sequence). V lost 6 bases to trimming and J lost 0 bases, with 7 bases between them. CDR3 size: 13 residues. Drawing the rest from reference TRBV4 and TRBJ2-5, the complete variable domain is ETAVFQTPNYHVTQVGNEVSFNCKQTLGHDTMYWYKQDSKKLLKIMFSYNNKQLIVNETVPRRFSPQSSDKAHLNLRIKSVEPEDSAVYLCASRTINQDTQYFGPGTRLLVL.

This clone came up many times. The genes are named according to mouse. Read sequence stops 4 residues before the CDR3 end, and the germline J gene provides the missing end. The chain employs TRBV29 and TRBJ2-4; 9 nucleotides line up with TRBD2. The CDR3 totals 17 residues. Germline CDR1 is MSHET and CDR2 is SYDVDS. Unmatched junction bases numbered 6, after V lost 2 bases and J lost 0 bases. CDR3 bases read: TGTGCTAGCAGTTTAGGGGGACTGGGAGGGAGTCAAAAC. Its translation is CASSLGGLGGSQN. The whole CDR3 is CASSLGGLGGSQNTLYF. The full variable domain, in which reference TRBV29 and TRBJ2-4 provide the parts outside the CDR3, is DMKVTQMPRYLIKRMGENVLLECGQDMSHETMYWYRQDPGLGLQLIYISYDVDSNSEGDIPKGYRVSRKKREHFSLILDSAKTNQTSVYFCASSLGGLGGSQNTLYFGAGTRLSVL.

The table lists this clone with a few counts. Gene names are the mouse ones. The CDR3 goes on 4 residues after the read ends, and that part is filled in from the germline J gene. The rearrangement uses TRBV29 and TRBJ2-3; 8 nucleotides match TRBD1. J lost 1 base, V lost 0 bases, and 0 bases had no gene match. The CDR3 sequence is 15 residues long. Germline lookup yields CDR1 MSHET and CDR2 SYDVDS. CDR3 DNA (partial): TGTGCTAGCAGTTTATCCAGGGGGCGTGCAGAA. Its translation: CASSLSRGRAE. The full CDR3 reads CASSLSRGRAETLYF.

This clone appeared many times. Gene names and germline refer to mouse. Read coverage stops 4 residues before the CDR3 terminus; the germline J gene supplies the remainder. The genes are TRBV29 and TRBJ2-7; no reliable D call. V shed 5 bases and J shed 3 bases, with 5 bases lying between them. The germline V gene has CDR1 MSHET and CDR2 SYDVDS. This CDR3 region has 11 residues. The part of the CDR3 DNA that was read is TGTGCTAGCAGTCCTCTCTAT. It translates to CASSPLY. The whole CDR3 reads CASSPLYEQYF.

Points on this clone: A far larger clone is only one base removed, so a read error is likely. The genes are named according to mouse. The read falls 4 residues short of the CDR3 end, and the missing part is taken from the germline J gene. The sample contains more than one DNA sequence encoding this CDR3. The rearrangement links TRBV13-2 to TRBJ1-1, with D maybe TRBD1 (5 bases). V lost 0 bases, J lost 0 bases, and 9 bases lay in between. The CDR3 has 15 amino acids. CDR1 is NNHNN and CDR2 is SYGAGS in the germline V gene (reference sequence). CDR3 protein: CASGDAGTANTEVFF. CDR3 DNA, as far as it was read: TGTGCCAGCGGTGATGCAGGGACTGCAAACACA.

In this sample, this clone turned up a few times. The gene symbols are mouse symbols. The sequenced fragment ends 4 residues before the CDR3 boundary, so the rest is inferred from the germline J gene. The J gene is TRBJ2-3, the V gene TRBV17; TRBD1 agrees at 8 bases. The CDR3 covers 16 residues. The germline gives CDR1 MNHDT, CDR2 YYDKIL. The CDR3 bases that were read are TGTAAAAGCAGTAGAGTACAGGGGGATAGTGCAGAA. Amino acids: CKSSRVQGDSAE. The full CDR3 protein reads CKSSRVQGDSAETLYF.

At least ten counts were recorded for this clone. These gene names are mouse names. The CDR3 end falls 4 residues outside the read, so it is completed with the germline J gene. The chain carries TRBV13-1 and TRBJ2-7, with TRBD1 matching 7 bases. CDR1 and CDR2 (germline): NSHNY, SYGAGN. J was trimmed by 3 bases and V by 3 bases; bases with no gene match: 6. The CDR3 contains 14 residues. The CDR3 sequence: CASSAPGQNYEQYF. Incomplete CDR3 DNA: TGTGCCAGCAGTGCCCCGGGACAGAACTAT.

This clone was seen repeatedly, ten times or more. The genes are named according to mouse. The CDR3 end falls 4 residues outside the read, so it is completed with the germline J gene. The chain employs TRBV13-3 and TRBJ2-4, with D uncertain. Trimming cost V 1 base and J 3 bases, with 6 bases left between them. CDR3 length equals 13 residues. CDR1 and CDR2 (germline): NNHDY, SYVADS. The chain's CDR3 is CASSDSQQNTLYF. CDR3 DNA (partial): TGTGCCAGCAGTGATTCACAACAAAAC.